Sequencing of this T cell receptor (beta chain) was carried out in a study of beta chain features in type 1 diabetes. Findings and caveats of the study: Shortening that was moderate but significant affected the TCRB CDR3s of Type 1 diabetes patients in all four CD4+ subsets.

Reverse transcribing all isolated RNA meant expressed TCRB transcripts were sequenced. Data came from immunoSEQ multiplex PCR; TCRdb stores just in-frame clones and leaves some out. The data show more than 250,000 clones, about 15% seen once. The germline CDR1 and CDR2 sequences are SGHNT and YYREEE (reference sequence). V dropped 4 bases and J dropped 3; count of bases not matched to a gene: 2. The CDR3 extends over 13 amino acids. This clone was seen more than once but under ten times. The antigen remains undetermined. The receptor was isolated from a man in his late teens or twenties with type 1 diabetes. Sequencing used naive CD4+ T cells from blood. This chain links TRBV5-4 with TRBJ2-5, with 8 bases aligning to TRBD1. DNA for the CDR3: TGTGCCAGCAGCGGGGGACAGGAAGAGACCCAGTACTTC. The encoded protein is CASSGGQEETQYF.